The rows below give T cell receptor beta chains drawn from one sample of a study of CD8+CD57+ T cells in acquired aplastic anemia. TCRdb recomputed calls from the reads with MiXCR, one row per CDR3 protein. The sample holds about 250,000 distinct CDR3 sequences, around 45% seen once. Sequencing was performed on sorted CD4+, CD8+, or CD8+CD57+ T cells (not recorded which) from PBMCs. These receptors came from a human donor with aplastic anemia. The CDR3 runs from the conserved cysteine through the conserved F or W. The order of the fields is J gene, clone size, D gene, V gene, CDR3 protein, CDR3 DNA. A D gene is named only where the DNA matches it firmly. For some rows the clone size is stated as once, few or many, or as a class when expanded; others skip it.

j_call: TRBJ2-7; clone_size: many; d_call: .; v_call: TRBV5-6; cdr3_aa: CASGPGSSTYEQYF; cdr3_nt: TGTGCCAGCGGCCCTGGGTCCTCCACCTACGAGCAGTACTTC
j_call: TRBJ1-1; clone_size: many; d_call: TRBD1; v_call: TRBV28; cdr3_aa: CASSFGTGLMNTEAFF; cdr3_nt: TGTGCCAGCAGTTTCGGGACAGGCTTAATGAACACTGAAGCTTTCTTT
j_call: TRBJ2-2; clone_size: .; d_call: TRBD1; v_call: TRBV29-1; cdr3_aa: CSGGQGNTGELFF; cdr3_nt: TGCAGCGGCGGACAGGGGAACACCGGGGAGCTGTTTTTT
j_call: TRBJ1-2; clone_size: many; d_call: .; v_call: TRBV9; cdr3_aa: CASSDRRGYTF; cdr3_nt: TGTGCCAGCAGCGACAGGAGAGGCTACACCTTC
j_call: TRBJ2-3; clone_size: many; d_call: TRBD2; v_call: TRBV9; cdr3_aa: CASMSGGGASDTQYF; cdr3_nt: TGTGCCAGCATGTCAGGCGGGGGGGCTTCAGATACGCAGTATTTT
j_call: TRBJ2-2; clone_size: many; d_call: .; v_call: TRBV2; cdr3_aa: CASERGDSNTGELFF; cdr3_nt: TGTGCCTCAGAGAGGGGGGACTCAAACACCGGGGAGCTGTTTTTT
j_call: TRBJ2-2; clone_size: many; d_call: .; v_call: TRBV6-5; cdr3_aa: CASSYSTGITGELFF; cdr3_nt: TGTGCCAGCAGTTACTCGACGGGGATCACCGGGGAGCTGTTTTTT
j_call: TRBJ2-7; clone_size: .; d_call: TRBD1; v_call: TRBV7-2; cdr3_aa: CARSERGTETYEQYF; cdr3_nt: TGTGCCAGAAGCGAAAGGGGGACAGAGACCTACGAGCAGTACTTC
j_call: TRBJ1-1; clone_size: .; d_call: .; v_call: TRBV6-4; cdr3_aa: CASRYSENTEAFF; cdr3_nt: TGTGCCAGCAGGTACAGCGAAAACACTGAAGCTTTCTTT
j_call: TRBJ2-5; clone_size: many; d_call: .; v_call: TRBV4-3; cdr3_aa: CASSQDMVSQETQYF; cdr3_nt: TGCGCCAGCAGCCAAGATATGGTCTCTCAAGAGACCCAGTACTTC
j_call: TRBJ2-3; clone_size: many; d_call: TRBD1; v_call: TRBV7-9; cdr3_aa: CASSDINGQDPDTQYF; cdr3_nt: TGTGCCAGCAGCGATATAAATGGACAGGACCCAGATACGCAGTATTTT
j_call: TRBJ2-5; clone_size: .; d_call: TRBD2; v_call: TRBV12-3/TRBV12-4; cdr3_aa: CASSLAPGLAAQETQYF; cdr3_nt: TGTGCCAGCAGTTTAGCGCCGGGACTAGCGGCTCAAGAGACCCAGTACTTC
j_call: TRBJ2-1; clone_size: many; d_call: TRBD2; v_call: TRBV27; cdr3_aa: CASSGASGISEQFF; cdr3_nt: TGTGCCAGCAGTGGGGCTAGCGGGATTAGTGAGCAGTTCTTC
j_call: TRBJ2-7; clone_size: .; d_call: .; v_call: TRBV29-1; cdr3_aa: CSVGPLGGTYERYF; cdr3_nt: TGCAGCGTTGGCCCCCTAGGAGGGACCTACGAGCGGTACTTC
j_call: TRBJ2-7; clone_size: once; d_call: TRBD1; v_call: TRBV7-2; cdr3_aa: CASRSDRVNYEQYF; cdr3_nt: TGTGCCAGCAGATCGGACAGGGTGAACTACGAGCAGTACTTC
j_call: TRBJ2-5; clone_size: .; d_call: TRBD1; v_call: TRBV15; cdr3_aa: CATSEGTGIGQETQYF; cdr3_nt: TGTGCCACCAGCGAAGGGACAGGGATTGGCCAAGAGACCCAGTACTTC
j_call: TRBJ1-6; clone_size: .; d_call: .; v_call: TRBV7-2; cdr3_aa: CASSFGGNSPLHF; cdr3_nt: TGTGCCAGCAGCTTCGGAGGGAATTCACCCCTCCACTTT
j_call: TRBJ2-5; clone_size: once; d_call: .; v_call: TRBV20-1; cdr3_aa: CSVRRGGQLETQYF; cdr3_nt: TGCAGTGTCAGAAGGGGGGGGCAGTTGGAGACCCAGTACTTC
j_call: TRBJ2-7; clone_size: .; d_call: .; v_call: TRBV12-3/TRBV12-4; cdr3_aa: CASSFAGYEQYF; cdr3_nt: TGTGCCAGCAGTTTTGCCGGATACGAGCAGTACTTC
j_call: TRBJ1-4; clone_size: once; d_call: .; v_call: TRBV20-1; cdr3_aa: CSARFGEKLFF; cdr3_nt: TGCAGTGCTAGATTCGGGGAAAAACTGTTTTTT
j_call: TRBJ2-3; clone_size: many; d_call: TRBD2; v_call: TRBV7-6; cdr3_aa: CASSPGLALADTQYF; cdr3_nt: TGTGCCAGCAGCCCGGGACTAGCTTTGGCAGATACGCAGTATTTT
j_call: TRBJ2-7; clone_size: .; d_call: .; v_call: TRBV15; cdr3_aa: CATSRGRQGPYEQYF; cdr3_nt: TGTGCCACCAGCAGAGGACGTCAGGGCCCCTACGAGCAGTACTTC
j_call: TRBJ1-6; clone_size: once; d_call: .; v_call: TRBV7-3; cdr3_aa: CASRTGRGSPLHF; cdr3_nt: TGTGCCAGCAGAACAGGTCGGGGTTCACCCCTCCACTTT
j_call: TRBJ2-2; clone_size: many; d_call: TRBD2; v_call: TRBV19; cdr3_aa: CASSRWTSGRGANTGELFF; cdr3_nt: TGTGCCAGTAGTAGGTGGACTAGCGGGAGGGGCGCGAACACCGGGGAGCTGTTTTTT
j_call: TRBJ2-7; clone_size: many; d_call: .; v_call: TRBV7-3; cdr3_aa: CASSLTPEQYF; cdr3_nt: TGTGCCAGCAGCTTGACCCCCGAGCAGTACTTC
j_call: TRBJ1-2; clone_size: .; d_call: .; v_call: TRBV19; cdr3_aa: CASSLGNRVGYTF; cdr3_nt: TGTGCCAGCAGCTTGGGGAACAGGGTGGGCTACACCTTC
j_call: TRBJ1-5; clone_size: .; d_call: TRBD1; v_call: TRBV7-2; cdr3_aa: CASLPTGGNQPQHF; cdr3_nt: TGTGCTAGTTTACCGACAGGGGGCAATCAGCCCCAGCATTTT
j_call: TRBJ1-2; clone_size: .; d_call: TRBD1; v_call: TRBV7-3; cdr3_aa: CASSYRDRADYGYTF; cdr3_nt: TGTGCCAGCAGCTACAGGGACAGGGCAGACTATGGCTACACCTTC
j_call: TRBJ2-1; clone_size: many; d_call: .; v_call: TRBV5-5; cdr3_aa: CASSQDKNSYNEQFF; cdr3_nt: TGTGCCAGCAGCCAAGACAAAAACTCCTACAATGAGCAGTTCTTC
j_call: TRBJ2-7; clone_size: many; d_call: TRBD1; v_call: TRBV20-1; cdr3_aa: CSASTGDFYEQYF; cdr3_nt: TGCAGTGCTAGTACAGGGGATTTCTACGAGCAGTACTTC
j_call: TRBJ2-1; clone_size: .; d_call: .; v_call: TRBV30; cdr3_aa: CAWGTWSSYSEQFF; cdr3_nt: TGTGCCTGGGGGACTTGGAGCTCCTACAGTGAGCAGTTCTTC
j_call: TRBJ1-2; clone_size: .; d_call: .; v_call: TRBV2; cdr3_aa: CASSLDSRVGYTF; cdr3_nt: TGTGCCAGCAGCCTCGACTCCAGGGTAGGCTACACCTTC
j_call: TRBJ2-5; clone_size: .; d_call: TRBD1; v_call: TRBV5-1; cdr3_aa: CASSPLGQSQETQYF; cdr3_nt: TGCGCCAGCAGCCCCTTGGGACAGTCTCAAGAGACCCAGTACTTC
j_call: TRBJ1-5; clone_size: .; d_call: .; v_call: TRBV6-6; cdr3_aa: CASSYWEEINQPQHF; cdr3_nt: TGTGCCAGCAGTTACTGGGAGGAAATCAATCAGCCCCAGCATTTT